This T cell receptor beta chain was recorded in a study of OX40 agonist ivuxolimab in advanced cancers. Study information: Patients receiving dose escalation had hepatocellular carcinoma, melanoma, renal cell or head and neck cancer. Prior therapy, whether anti-PD-1, anti-PD-L1 or anti-CTLA-4, was allowed, and less than 45% had some. Study-level results: Among patients with partial responses at 0.1-3.0 mg/kg, clonal expansion was among the lowest.

The germline V gene has CDR1 SGHDT and CDR2 YYEEEE. Trimming took 4 bases from V and 9 from J; bases not matched to a gene: 9. The CDR3 has 14 residues. Of note for this clone: Its target is not known.

Profiling relied on immunoSEQ multiplex PCR, and the TCRdb table lists in-frame clones only, not all of them. This sample carries tens of thousands of clones, 80% to 95% of them seen once, and the ten largest clones take around 0.51%. The starting material was CD4+ or CD8+ T cells sorted from blood, obtained in a trial of the OX40 agonist ivuxolimab. This chain links TRBV5-6 with TRBJ2-1; 8 nucleotides match TRBD2. This TCR came from an adult with an advanced solid tumor such as melanoma, head and neck, liver or kidney cancer. CDR3 sequence (DNA): TGTGCCAGCAGCCCCGGGGGGGCGCAAGGTGAGCAGTTCTTC. This encodes CASSPGGAQGEQFF.